The clone carrying this TCR beta chain was seen a handful of times. The target antigen is unknown. This sample is part of a study of beta chain features in type 1 diabetes. About the research overall: On cell yields, gender and age, patients and healthy donors were similar.

The investigators reverse transcribed all of the isolated RNA, so they sequenced expressed TCRB transcripts. Clones were sequenced by immunoSEQ multiplex PCR, and TCRdb holds only the in-frame ones, with some missing. This sample has more than 350,000 clones; 10% to 12% occur once, and the top ten carry approximately 0.045%. General study results and limits: The naive, central memory and Treg TCRB repertoires of patients appeared to be more similar to one another than those of healthy donors. Equally in patients and controls, PCR might preferentially amplify shorter templates.

Per the germline V gene, CDR1 is SGHDT and CDR2 is YYEEEE. Trimming took 2 bases from V and 3 from J, leaving 12 bases between them. The CDR3 is 14 amino acids. Naive, central memory, regulatory and stem cell-like memory cells within the CD4+ compartment were sorted using CD45RO/CCR7/CD25/CD127/CD95/CD27. Sequenced sample: naive CD4+ T cells from blood. This chain uses TRBV5-6 with TRBJ2-7; either TRBD1 or TRBD2 may supply D (5 bases each). The origin of this receptor is a woman under 30 in good health. The chain's CDR3 is CASSFGTAYYEQYV. The CDR3 coding sequence is TGTGCCAGCAGCTTTGGGACGGCCTACTACGAGCAGTACGTC.